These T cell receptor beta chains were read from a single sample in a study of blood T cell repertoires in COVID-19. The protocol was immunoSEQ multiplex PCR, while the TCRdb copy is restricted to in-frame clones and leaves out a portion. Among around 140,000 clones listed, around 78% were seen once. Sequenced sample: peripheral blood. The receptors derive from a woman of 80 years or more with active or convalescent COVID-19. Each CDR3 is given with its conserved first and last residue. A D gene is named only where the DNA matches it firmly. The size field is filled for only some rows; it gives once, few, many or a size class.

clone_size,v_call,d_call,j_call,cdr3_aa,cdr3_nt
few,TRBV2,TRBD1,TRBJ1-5,CASGQGDQPQHF,TGTGCCAGCGGACAGGGGGATCAGCCCCAGCATTTT
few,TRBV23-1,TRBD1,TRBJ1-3,CASSRQGLGNTIYF,TGCGCCAGCAGTCGACAGGGGCTTGGAAACACCATATATTTT
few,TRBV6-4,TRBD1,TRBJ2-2,CASRQGASTGELFF,TGTGCCAGCCGACAGGGGGCGTCAACCGGGGAGCTGTTTTTT
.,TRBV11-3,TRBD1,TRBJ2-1,CASSDRTGTGNEQFF,TGTGCCAGCAGCGACCGGACAGGGACGGGGAATGAGCAGTTCTTC
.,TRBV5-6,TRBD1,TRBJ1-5,CASSLYGQGEKPQHF,TGTGCCAGCAGCTTGTACGGACAGGGGGAGAAGCCCCAGCATTTT
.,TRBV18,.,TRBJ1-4,CASSGQGKEKLFF,TGTGCCAGCTCAGGTCAGGGAAAGGAAAAACTGTTTTTT
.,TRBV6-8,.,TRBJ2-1,CASSYCGGTTYNEQFF,TGTGCCAGCAGTTACTGTGGGGGCACTACCTACAATGAGCAGTTCTTC
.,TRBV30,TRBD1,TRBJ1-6,CAWSTSRDRGSPLHF,TGTGCCTGGAGTACCTCCCGGGACAGGGGTTCACCCCTCCACTTT
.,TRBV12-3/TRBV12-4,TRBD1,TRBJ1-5,CASRQGNQPQHF,TGTGCCAGCAGACAGGGGAATCAGCCCCAGCATTTT
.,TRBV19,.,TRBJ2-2,CASSMIGTGELFF,TGTGCCAGTAGTATGATCGGCACCGGGGAGCTGTTTTTT
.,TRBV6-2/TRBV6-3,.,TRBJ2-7,CASSYPIYEQYF,TGTGCCAGCAGTTACCCAATCTACGAGCAGTACTTC
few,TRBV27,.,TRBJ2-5,CASSLGRAIQETQYF,TGTGCCAGCAGTTTAGGCAGGGCAATTCAAGAGACCCAGTACTTC
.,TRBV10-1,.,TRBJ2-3,CASSSHLRQGQTYTDTQYF,TGCGCCAGCAGTTCCCACCTTCGCCAAGGACAGACCTACACAGATACGCAGTATTTT
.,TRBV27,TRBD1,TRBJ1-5,CASSQLTGAAGPQHF,TGTGCCAGCAGCCAACTTACAGGGGCCGCGGGGCCCCAGCATTTT
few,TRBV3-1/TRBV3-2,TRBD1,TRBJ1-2,CASSPPRGQGSAGYTF,TGTGCCAGCAGCCCTCCTCGAGGACAGGGATCGGCTGGCTACACCTTC
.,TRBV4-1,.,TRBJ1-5,CASSQGWGYSNQPQHF,TGCGCCAGCAGCCAAGGGTGGGGCTATAGCAATCAGCCCCAGCATTTT
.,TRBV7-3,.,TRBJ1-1,CASSKTAGQPEAFF,TGTGCCAGCAGCAAGACGGCAGGGCAACCTGAAGCTTTCTTT
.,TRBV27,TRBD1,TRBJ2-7,CATRVGGDRGVGEQYF,TGTGCCACCAGAGTCGGCGGGGACAGGGGGGTCGGGGAGCAGTACTTC
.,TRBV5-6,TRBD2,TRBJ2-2,CASSRGLAPTGELFF,TGTGCCAGCAGCAGAGGACTAGCACCGACCGGGGAGCTGTTTTTT
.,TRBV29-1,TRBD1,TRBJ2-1,CSGNRGNEQFF,TGCAGCGGAAACAGGGGAAATGAGCAGTTCTTC
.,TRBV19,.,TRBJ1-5,CASSIIAGSNQPQHF,TGTGCCAGTAGTATAATCGCAGGGAGCAATCAGCCCCAGCATTTT
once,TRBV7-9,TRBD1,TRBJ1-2,CASSLVGTGGAPANYGYTF,TGTGCCAGCAGCTTAGTGGGGACAGGGGGCGCCCCGGCTAACTATGGCTACACCTTC
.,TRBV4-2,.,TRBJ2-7,CASSQGQDYEQYF,TGTGCCAGCAGCCAGGGACAAGACTACGAGCAGTACTTC
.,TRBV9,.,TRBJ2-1,CASSVVGGLDNEQFF,TGTGCCAGCAGCGTAGTCGGGGGGCTAGATAATGAGCAGTTCTTC
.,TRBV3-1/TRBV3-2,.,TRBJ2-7,CASSLGQSYEQYF,TGTGCCAGCAGCCTCGGACAGTCCTACGAGCAGTACTTC
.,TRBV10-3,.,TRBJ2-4,CAIRGTDADIQYF,TGTGCCATCAGAGGGACTGATGCAGACATTCAGTACTTC
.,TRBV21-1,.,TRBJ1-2,CASNPQGNYGYTF,TGTGCCAGCAACCCACAGGGAAACTATGGCTACACCTTC
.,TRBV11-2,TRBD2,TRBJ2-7,CASSLSSGVYEQYF,TGTGCCAGCAGCTTGTCTAGCGGGGTCTACGAGCAGTACTTC
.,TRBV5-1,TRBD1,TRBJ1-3,CASSADRGRGNTIYF,TGCGCCAGCAGCGCGGACAGGGGGCGCGGAAACACCATATATTTT
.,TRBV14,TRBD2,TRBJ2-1,CASSQDDRLAGGEQFF,TGTGCCAGCAGCCAAGATGACCGGCTAGCGGGGGGTGAGCAGTTCTTC
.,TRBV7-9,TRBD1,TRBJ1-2,CASRGLPSQGAGYTF,TGTGCCAGCCGAGGGCTACCGTCTCAGGGGGCCGGCTACACCTTC
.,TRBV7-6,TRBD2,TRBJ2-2,CASSLRLAGDTGELFF,TGTGCCAGCAGCTTACGGCTAGCGGGGGACACCGGGGAGCTGTTTTTT
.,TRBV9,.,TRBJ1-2,CASSVGPVGYTF,TGTGCCAGCAGCGTAGGTCCAGTGGGCTACACCTTC
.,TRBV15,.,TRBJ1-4,CATSRDWGVDEKLFF,TGTGCCACCAGCAGAGATTGGGGAGTGGATGAAAAACTGTTTTTT
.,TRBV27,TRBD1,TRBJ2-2,CASRFYAGTAYTNTGELFF,TGTGCCAGCAGATTTTACGCCGGGACAGCCTATACGAACACCGGGGAGCTGTTTTTT
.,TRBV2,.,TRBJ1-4,CASRGTEKLFF,TGTGCCAGCAGGGGGACAGAAAAACTGTTTTTT
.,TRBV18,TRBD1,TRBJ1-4,CASSPGTGGKREKLFF,TGTGCCAGCTCACCAGGGACAGGGGGGAAGCGTGAAAAACTGTTTTTT
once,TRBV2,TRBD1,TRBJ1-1,CASSPLTGQTTEAFF,TGTGCCAGCAGTCCTCTGACAGGGCAGACCACTGAAGCTTTCTTT
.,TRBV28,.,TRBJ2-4,CAGQSIAKNIQYF,TGTGCAGGACAGAGTATAGCCAAAAACATTCAGTACTTC
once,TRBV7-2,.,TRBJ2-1,CASSSRGRGGTYNEQFF,TGTGCCAGCAGCTCCAGGGGGCGGGGGGGCACCTACAATGAGCAGTTCTTC
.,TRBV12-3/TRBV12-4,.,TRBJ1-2,CASSLGQIGYTF,TGTGCCAGCAGTTTAGGCCAGATTGGCTACACCTTC
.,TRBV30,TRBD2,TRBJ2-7,CAWKRGDGTFSSYEQYF,TGTGCCTGGAAGCGGGGGGACGGGACTTTCTCCTCCTACGAGCAGTACTTC
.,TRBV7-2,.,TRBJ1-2,CASSSHGQAGGYGYTF,TGTGCCAGCAGCTCCCACGGGCAGGCGGGGGGCTATGGCTACACCTTC
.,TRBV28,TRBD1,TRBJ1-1,CASSVRGTNTEAFF,TGTGCCAGCAGCGTCAGGGGGACCAACACTGAAGCTTTCTTT
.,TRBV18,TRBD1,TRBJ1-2,CASSPPTGDPAEYGYTF,TGTGCCAGCTCACCACCGACAGGGGATCCTGCGGAGTATGGCTACACCTTC
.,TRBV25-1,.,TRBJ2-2,CASTRAGPAGELFF,TGTGCCAGCACGCGTGCGGGGCCCGCCGGGGAGCTGTTTTTT
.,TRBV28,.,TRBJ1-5,CASSSAGGGNQPQHF,TGTGCCAGCAGTTCCGCGGGAGGCGGCAATCAGCCCCAGCATTTT
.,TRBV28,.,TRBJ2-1,CASSRTGRVYEQFF,TGTGCCAGCAGTAGGACAGGGAGGGTGTACGAGCAGTTCTTC
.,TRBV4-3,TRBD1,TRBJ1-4,CASTPAEGASNEKLFF,TGCGCCAGTACCCCAGCCGAGGGGGCCAGTAATGAAAAACTGTTTTTT
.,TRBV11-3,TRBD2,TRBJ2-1,CASSFSGGAVNEQFF,TGTGCCAGCAGCTTCTCCGGGGGGGCCGTCAATGAGCAGTTCTTC
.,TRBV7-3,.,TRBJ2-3,CASSLRGPTDTQYF,TGTGCCAGCAGCTTACGGGGTCCCACAGATACGCAGTATTTT
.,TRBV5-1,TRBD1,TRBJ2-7,CASSLAGQGNYEQYF,TGCGCCAGCAGCTTGGCGGGACAGGGGAACTACGAGCAGTACTTC
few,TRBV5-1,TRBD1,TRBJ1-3,CASSLGGGDGNTIYF,TGCGCCAGCAGCTTGGGAGGGGGCGATGGAAACACCATATATTTT
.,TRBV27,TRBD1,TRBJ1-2,CASSLQGAFGYTF,TGTGCCAGTTCCCTACAGGGGGCTTTTGGCTACACCTTC